The 7 T cell receptor beta chains below all came from one sample that was sequenced in a study of T cells in Graves' hyperthyroidism and ophthalmopathy. Amplification of TCR beta CDR3 regions was performed using RNA transcripts as template. RT-PCR in the first round (using the HTBI primer set) targeted the TCR CDR3. TCRdb passed the multiplex PCR reads through MiXCR, listing each CDR3 protein once. The profile shows 480,000 or so distinct CDR3 sequences, 13% to 15% of them singletons. The sequencing sample was made of blood. The receptors shown here come from a woman aged 18-30 years with Graves' hyperthyroidism.

This clonotype was counted a few times. The rearrangement uses TRBV14 and TRBJ2-7, with 7 positions matching TRBD2. The CDR3 contains 13 residues. Germline assignment: CDR1 SGHDN and CDR2 FVKESK. V was pared by 4 bases and J by 3 bases, with 3 bases of the junction left unmatched. CDR3 sequence reads: CASSRGTNYEQYF. CDR3 coding DNA: TGTGCCAGCAGCCGGGGGACTAACTACGAGCAGTACTTC.

This clonotype was detected only a few times. The chain employs TRBV7-6 and TRBJ2-3; D is possibly TRBD1 (6 bases). Germline V gene data show CDR1 as SGHVS and CDR2 as FNYEAQ. The CDR3 spans 14 residues. Deletions cut 0 bases from V and 6 bases from J, with 10 bases between. The CDR3 sequence is CASSLADRSDTQYF. The CDR3 DNA reads TGTGCCAGCAGCTTAGCGGACAGATCGGATACGCAGTATTTT.

Concerning this clonotype: It is likely a read error, because the conserved phenylalanine at the end of the CDR3 is missing. The chain has TRBV18 and TRBJ2-5, with D uncertain. Trimming shortened V by 1 base and J by 10 bases, and 16 bases separated the two germline ends. The CDR3 sequence is 14 residues long. Germline V gives CDR1 KGHSH, CDR2 LQKENI. The CDR3 sequence: CASSPLEGIGIQYV. Written as DNA, the CDR3 is TGTGCCAGCTCACCACTCGAAGGAATTGGGATCCAGTACGTC.

The chain recombines TRBV6-1 with TRBJ2-1; 11 positions agree with TRBD2. V lost 6 bases to trimming and J lost 0 bases; unmatched junction nucleotides: 4. CDR1 and CDR2 from the germline V gene are MNHNS and SASEGT. The length of the CDR3 is 16 residues. The CDR3 reads CASSRLAGLSYNEQFF. DNA for the CDR3: TGTGCCAGCAGCAGACTAGCGGGACTCTCCTACAATGAGCAGTTCTTC.

This clonotype was seen many times. One end of the junction fails to match germline, which may point to a read error. The rearrangement joins TRBV5-1 to TRBJ2-7; a possible D gene is TRBD1 (6 bases). CDR3 length: 12 amino acids. Germline V gene data show CDR1 as SGHRS and CDR2 as YFSETQ. The CDR3 nucleotides are TGTGCCAGCAGTTTAACAGGGTACGAGCAGTACTTC. Translating it yields CASSLTGYEQYF.

Ten or more counts support this clonotype. The J gene is TRBJ2-5, the V gene TRBV24-1; 11 bases line up with TRBD2. The V segment lost 9 bases and the J segment 5 bases; nucleotides outside the gene matches: 4. CDR1 is KGHDR and CDR2 is SFDVKD in the germline V gene. This CDR3 comprises 13 residues. As DNA, the CDR3 is TGTGCCACCGGACTAGCGGGTCGGGAGACCCAGTACTTC. This translates into CATGLAGRETQYF.

Only a few counts were recorded for this clonotype. The chain links TRBV29-1 to TRBJ2-1; D gene unclear. The CDR3 spans 15 residues. In germline, CDR1 is SQVTM, CDR2 ANQGSEA. Trimming pared 1 base from V and 0 bases from J, leaving 10 bases between. CDR3 protein: CSVEGTLSSYNEQFF. CDR3 nucleotide sequence: TGCAGCGTTGAAGGGACCTTAAGCTCCTACAATGAGCAGTTCTTC.